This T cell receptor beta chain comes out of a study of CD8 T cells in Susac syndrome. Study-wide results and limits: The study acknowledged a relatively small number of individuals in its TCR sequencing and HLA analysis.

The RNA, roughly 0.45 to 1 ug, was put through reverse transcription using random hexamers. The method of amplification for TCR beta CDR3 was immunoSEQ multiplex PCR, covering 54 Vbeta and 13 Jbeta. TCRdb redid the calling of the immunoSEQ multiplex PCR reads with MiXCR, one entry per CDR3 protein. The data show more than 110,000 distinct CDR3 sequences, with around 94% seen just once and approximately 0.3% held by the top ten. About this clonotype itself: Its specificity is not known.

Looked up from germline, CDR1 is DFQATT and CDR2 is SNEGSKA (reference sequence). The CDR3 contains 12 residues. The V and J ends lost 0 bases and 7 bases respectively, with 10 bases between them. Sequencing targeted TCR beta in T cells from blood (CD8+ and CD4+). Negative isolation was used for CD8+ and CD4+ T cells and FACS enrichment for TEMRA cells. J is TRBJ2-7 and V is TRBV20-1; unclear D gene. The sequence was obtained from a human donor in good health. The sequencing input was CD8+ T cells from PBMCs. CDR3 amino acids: CSARDPLGEQYF. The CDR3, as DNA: TGCAGTGCTAGAGATCCCCTGGGGGAGCAGTACTTC.